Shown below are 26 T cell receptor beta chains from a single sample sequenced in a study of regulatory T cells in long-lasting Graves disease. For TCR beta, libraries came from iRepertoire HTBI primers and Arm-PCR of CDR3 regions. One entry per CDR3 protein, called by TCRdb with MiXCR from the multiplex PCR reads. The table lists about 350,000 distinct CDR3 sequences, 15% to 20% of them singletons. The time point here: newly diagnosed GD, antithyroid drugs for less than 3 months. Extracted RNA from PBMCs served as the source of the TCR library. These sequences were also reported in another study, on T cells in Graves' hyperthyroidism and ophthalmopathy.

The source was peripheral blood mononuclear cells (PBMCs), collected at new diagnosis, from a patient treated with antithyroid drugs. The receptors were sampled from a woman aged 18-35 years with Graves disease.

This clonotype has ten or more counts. CDR3 amino acids: CASSYVQGGGELFF. The CDR3 DNA follows: TGTGCCAGCAGTTACGTACAGGGCGGCGGGGAGCTGTTTTTT. The genes are TRBV6-5 and TRBJ2-2, with D tentatively TRBD1 (6 bases). With 2 bases removed from V and 7 bases from J, the gap between germline ends came to 11 bases. The germline gives CDR1 MNHEY, CDR2 SVGAGI. The CDR3 sequence is 14 residues long.

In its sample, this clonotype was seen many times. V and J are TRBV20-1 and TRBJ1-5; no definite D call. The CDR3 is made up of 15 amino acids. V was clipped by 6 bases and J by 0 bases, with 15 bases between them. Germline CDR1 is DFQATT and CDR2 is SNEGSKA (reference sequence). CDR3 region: CSARRRSNSNQPQHF. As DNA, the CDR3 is TGCAGTGCCCGTCGCAGGTCAAATAGCAATCAGCCCCAGCATTTT.

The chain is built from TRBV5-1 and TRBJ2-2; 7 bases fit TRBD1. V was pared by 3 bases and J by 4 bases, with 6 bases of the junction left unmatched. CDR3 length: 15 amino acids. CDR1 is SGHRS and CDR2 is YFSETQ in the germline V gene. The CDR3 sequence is CASSWKGQITGELFF. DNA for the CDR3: TGCGCCAGCAGCTGGAAGGGACAGATCACCGGGGAGCTGTTTTTT.

Written as DNA, the CDR3 is TGTGCCAGCAGCCAAAGGGGGACGGGGGTAGGACCCCAGCATTTT. Translating it yields CASSQRGTGVGPQHF. This chain links TRBV7-3 with TRBJ1-5, with a tentative D call TRBD1 (6 bases). The length of the CDR3 is 15 residues. V was pared by 5 bases and J by 10 bases, with 21 bases between. The germline V gene encodes CDR1 SGHTA and CDR2 FQGTGA.

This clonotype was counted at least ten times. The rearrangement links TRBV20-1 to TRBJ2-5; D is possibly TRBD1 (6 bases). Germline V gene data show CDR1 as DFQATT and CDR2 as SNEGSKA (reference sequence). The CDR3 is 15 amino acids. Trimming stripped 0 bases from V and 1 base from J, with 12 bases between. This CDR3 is CSARDTGSIQETQYF. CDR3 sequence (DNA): TGCAGTGCTAGAGATACAGGGAGTATCCAAGAGACCCAGTACTTC.

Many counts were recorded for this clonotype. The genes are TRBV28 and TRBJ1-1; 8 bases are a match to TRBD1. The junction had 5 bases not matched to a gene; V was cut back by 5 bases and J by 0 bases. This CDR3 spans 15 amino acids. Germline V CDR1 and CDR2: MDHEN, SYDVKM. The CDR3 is CASSTRTGLNTEAFF. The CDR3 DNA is TGTGCCAGCAGTACCCGGACAGGGTTGAACACTGAAGCTTTCTTT.

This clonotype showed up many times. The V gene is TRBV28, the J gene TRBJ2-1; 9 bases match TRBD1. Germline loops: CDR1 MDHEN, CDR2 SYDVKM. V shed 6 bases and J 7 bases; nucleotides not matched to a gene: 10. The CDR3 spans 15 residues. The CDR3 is CASRTGGQVGNEQFF. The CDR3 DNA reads TGTGCCAGCAGGACAGGGGGACAGGTCGGGAATGAGCAGTTCTTC.

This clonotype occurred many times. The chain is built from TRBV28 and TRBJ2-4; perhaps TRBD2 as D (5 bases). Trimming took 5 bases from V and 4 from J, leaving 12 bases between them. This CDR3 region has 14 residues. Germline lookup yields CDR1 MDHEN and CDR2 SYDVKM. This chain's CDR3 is CASSAPGGKNIQYF. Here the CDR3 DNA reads TGTGCCAGCAGTGCACCTGGCGGGAAAAACATTCAGTACTTC.

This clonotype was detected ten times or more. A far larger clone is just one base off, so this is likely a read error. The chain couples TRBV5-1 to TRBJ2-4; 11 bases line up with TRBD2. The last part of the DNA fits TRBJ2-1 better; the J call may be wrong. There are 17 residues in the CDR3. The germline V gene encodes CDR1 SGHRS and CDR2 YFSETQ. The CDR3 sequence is CASSSQGTSGFYNDQFF. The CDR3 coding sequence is TGCGCCAGCAGCAGCCAAGGGACTAGCGGATTCTACAATGATCAGTTCTTC.

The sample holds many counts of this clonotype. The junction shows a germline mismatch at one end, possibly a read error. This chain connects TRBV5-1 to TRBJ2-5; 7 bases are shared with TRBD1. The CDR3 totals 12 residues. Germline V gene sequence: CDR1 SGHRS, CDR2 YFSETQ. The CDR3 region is CASSLEGAIGFF. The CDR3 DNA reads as TGCGCCAGCAGCTTGGAGGGGGCTATTGGGTTCTTC.

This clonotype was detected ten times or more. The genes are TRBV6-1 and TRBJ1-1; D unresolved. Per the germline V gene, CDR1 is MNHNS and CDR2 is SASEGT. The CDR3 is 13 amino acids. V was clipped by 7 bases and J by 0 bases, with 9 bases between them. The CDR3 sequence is CASTVSMNTEAFF. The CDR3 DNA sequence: TGTGCCAGCACAGTCAGTATGAACACTGAAGCTTTCTTT.

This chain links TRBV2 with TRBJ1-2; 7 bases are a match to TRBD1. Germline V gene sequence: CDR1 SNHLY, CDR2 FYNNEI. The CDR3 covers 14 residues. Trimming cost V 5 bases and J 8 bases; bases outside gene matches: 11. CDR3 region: CASSKGQPGFGYTF. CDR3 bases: TGTGCCAGCAGTAAGGGACAGCCCGGGTTCGGCTACACCTTC.

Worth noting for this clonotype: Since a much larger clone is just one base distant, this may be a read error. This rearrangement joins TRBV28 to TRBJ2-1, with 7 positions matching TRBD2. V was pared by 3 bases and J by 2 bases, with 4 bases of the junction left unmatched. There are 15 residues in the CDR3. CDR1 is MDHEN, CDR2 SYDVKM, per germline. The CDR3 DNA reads TGTGCCAGCAGTTTGGGCGGGAGCCCCTACAATGAGCAGTTCTTC. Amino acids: CASSLGGSPYNEQFF. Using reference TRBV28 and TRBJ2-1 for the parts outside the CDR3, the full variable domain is DVKVTQSSRYLVKRTGEKVFLECVQDMDHENMFWYRQDPGLGLRLIYFSYDVKMKEKGDIPEGYSVSREKKERFSLILESASTNQTSMYLCASSLGGSPYNEQFFGPGTRLTVL.

Written as DNA, the CDR3 is TGCAGTGCTAGGACCCCGGGACAGACCTTCAATGGCTACACCTTC. It yields the protein CSARTPGQTFNGYTF. The chain is built from TRBV20-1 and TRBJ1-2, with TRBD1 identical over 7 bases. This CDR3 is 15 amino acids long. V trimming: 3 bases; J trimming: 6 bases; junction bases outside the gene matches: 13. Germline V gene lookup returns CDR1 DFQATT and CDR2 SNEGSKA (reference sequence).

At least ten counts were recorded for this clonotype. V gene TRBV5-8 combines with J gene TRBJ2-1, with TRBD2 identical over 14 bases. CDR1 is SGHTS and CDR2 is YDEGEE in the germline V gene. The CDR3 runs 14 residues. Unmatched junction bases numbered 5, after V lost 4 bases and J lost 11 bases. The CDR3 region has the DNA TGTGCCAGCAGCGAGACTAGCGGGAGGGCAAAGCAGTTCTTC. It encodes CASSETSGRAKQFF.

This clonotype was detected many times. CDR3 amino acids: CSARQGAGGSGETQYF. The CDR3 DNA reads TGCAGTGCTAGGCAGGGGGCGGGAGGGTCTGGGGAGACCCAGTACTTC. V and J are TRBV20-1 and TRBJ2-5; tentatively, D is TRBD2 (9 bases). The CDR3 consists of 16 residues. V lost 3 bases and J lost 5, with 22 bases in between. Germline CDR1 DFQATT, CDR2 SNEGSKA (reference sequence).

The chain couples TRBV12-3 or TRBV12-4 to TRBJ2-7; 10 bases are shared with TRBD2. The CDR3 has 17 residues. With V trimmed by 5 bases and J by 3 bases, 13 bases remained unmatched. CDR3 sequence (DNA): TGTGCCAGCAGTGAAAGGGTGCCTAGCGGGAGTCGCTACGAGCAGTACTTC. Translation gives CASSERVPSGSRYEQYF.

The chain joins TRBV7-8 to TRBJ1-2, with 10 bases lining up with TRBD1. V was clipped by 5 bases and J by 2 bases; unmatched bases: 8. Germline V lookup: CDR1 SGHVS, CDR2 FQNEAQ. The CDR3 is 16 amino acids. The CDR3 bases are TGTGCCAGCAGCCCTTTTGGGACAGGGGAAAACTATGGCTACACCTTC. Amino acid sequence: CASSPFGTGENYGYTF.

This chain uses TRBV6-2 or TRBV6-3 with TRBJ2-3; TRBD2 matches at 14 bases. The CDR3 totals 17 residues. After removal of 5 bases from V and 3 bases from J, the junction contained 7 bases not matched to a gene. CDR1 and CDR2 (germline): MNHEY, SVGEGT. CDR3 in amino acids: CASSPGTSGSLTDTQYF. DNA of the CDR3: TGTGCCAGCAGTCCTGGGACTAGCGGGAGCTTGACAGATACGCAGTATTTT.

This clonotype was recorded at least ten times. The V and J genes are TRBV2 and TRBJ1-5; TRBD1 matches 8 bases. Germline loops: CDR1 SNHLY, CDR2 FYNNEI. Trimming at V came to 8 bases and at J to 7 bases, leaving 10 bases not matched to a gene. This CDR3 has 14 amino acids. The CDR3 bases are TGTGCCAGCGTAGACAGGGGCGCGATGCAGCCCCAGCATTTT. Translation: CASVDRGAMQPQHF.

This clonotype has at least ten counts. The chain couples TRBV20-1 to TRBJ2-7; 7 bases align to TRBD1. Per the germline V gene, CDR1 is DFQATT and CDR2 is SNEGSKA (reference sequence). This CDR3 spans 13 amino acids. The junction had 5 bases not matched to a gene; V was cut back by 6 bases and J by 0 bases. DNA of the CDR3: TGCAGTGCGAGCCGGGACAGCTCCTACGAGCAGTACTTC. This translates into CSASRDSSYEQYF.

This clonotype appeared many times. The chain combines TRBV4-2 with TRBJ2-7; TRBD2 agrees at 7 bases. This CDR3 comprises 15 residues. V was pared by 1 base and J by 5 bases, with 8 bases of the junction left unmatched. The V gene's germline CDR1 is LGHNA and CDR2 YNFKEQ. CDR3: CASSQASAGVDEQYF. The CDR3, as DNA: TGTGCCAGCAGCCAAGCTTCGGCGGGGGTAGACGAGCAGTACTTC.

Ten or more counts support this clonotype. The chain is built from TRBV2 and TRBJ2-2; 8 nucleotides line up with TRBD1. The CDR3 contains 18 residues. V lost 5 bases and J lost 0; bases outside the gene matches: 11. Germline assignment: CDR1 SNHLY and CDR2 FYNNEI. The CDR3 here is CASSFKSPGQANTGELFF. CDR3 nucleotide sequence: TGTGCCAGCAGTTTTAAGTCTCCGGGACAGGCGAACACCGGGGAGCTGTTTTTT.

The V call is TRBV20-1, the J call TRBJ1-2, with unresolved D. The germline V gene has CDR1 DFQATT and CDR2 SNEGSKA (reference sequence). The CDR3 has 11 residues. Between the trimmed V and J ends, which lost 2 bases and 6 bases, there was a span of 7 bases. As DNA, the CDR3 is TGCAGTGCTAGACCTTTCGATGGCTACACCTTC. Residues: CSARPFDGYTF.

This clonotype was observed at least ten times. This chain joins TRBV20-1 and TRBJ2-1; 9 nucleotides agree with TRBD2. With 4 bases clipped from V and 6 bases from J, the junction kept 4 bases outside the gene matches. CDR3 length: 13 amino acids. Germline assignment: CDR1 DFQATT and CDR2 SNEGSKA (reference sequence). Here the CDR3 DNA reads TGCAGTGCTAACAGCGGGAGGCCCAATGAGCAGTTCTTC. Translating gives CSANSGRPNEQFF.

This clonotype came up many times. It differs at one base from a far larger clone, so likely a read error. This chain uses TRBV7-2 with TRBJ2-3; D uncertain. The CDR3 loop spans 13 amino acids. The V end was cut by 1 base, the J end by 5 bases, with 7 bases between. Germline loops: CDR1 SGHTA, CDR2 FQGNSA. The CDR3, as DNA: TGTGCCAGCAGCTTAGTCCCGTTAGATACGCAGTATTTT. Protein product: CASSLVPLDTQYF. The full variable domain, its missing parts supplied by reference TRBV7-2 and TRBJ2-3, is GAGVSQSPSNKVTEKGKDVELRCDPISGHTALYWYRQSLGQGLEFLIYFQGNSAPDKSGLPSDRFSAERTGGSVSTLTIQRTQQEDSAVYLCASSLVPLDTQYFGPGTRLTVL.